This T cell receptor (beta chain) is from a study of blood T cell repertoires in COVID-19. Whole-study context: Material from acute and convalescent COVID-19 was sourced from the United States, Italy and Spain. Sample material is recorded as cDNA or gDNA derived from T cells, B-cell-depleted T cells, or PBMCs.

In the authors' workflow: Amplifying reference gene primers gave estimates of nucleated cell counts. Here immunoSEQ multiplex PCR was the method, and the copy in TCRdb shows in-frame clones only, minus some. V, J and clone size reflect that table, while D and trimming were determined from the DNA. The table includes roughly 150,000 clones, roughly 91% detected once. The CDR3 is made up of 16 amino acids. Germline loops: CDR1 SGDLS, CDR2 YYNGEE. J lost 0 bases, V lost 0 bases, and 6 bases had no gene match. This TCR was recovered from a man between 60 and 70 years old with active or convalescent COVID-19. V usage is TRBV9 and J usage is TRBJ2-7, with 7 bases lining up with TRBD2. Sequencing used peripheral blood. The DNA for the CDR3 is TGTGCCAGCAGCGTAGGAGGGAGGGCGAGCTCCTACGAGCAGTACTTC. Translated, it gives CASSVGGRASSYEQYF.